Listed below are T cell receptor beta chains from one sample, sequenced in a study of cytomegalovirus exposure and HLA in healthy donors. Here immunoSEQ multiplex PCR was the method, and the copy in TCRdb shows in-frame clones only, minus some. The repertoire holds about 240,000 clones, with about 86% as singletons. Source material: PBMCs. The receptors here all came from a man aged 18 to 35 in good health and CMV-seronegative. Both conserved end residues are part of each CDR3. A D gene is named only where the DNA matches it firmly. For some rows the clone size is stated as once, few or many, or as a class when expanded; others skip it.

.	TRBV27	TRBJ1-1	14	.	CASTLAYGNTEAFF	TGTGCCAGCACCCTAGCGTACGGGAACACTGAAGCTTTCTTT
.	TRBV2	TRBJ2-1	12	.	CASSEYQDEQFF	TGTGCCAGCAGTGAATATCAGGATGAGCAGTTCTTC
.	TRBV6-5	TRBJ2-1	14	once	CASSYSRDSNEQFF	TGTGCCAGCAGTTACAGCAGGGACTCCAATGAGCAGTTCTTC
.	TRBV5-4	TRBJ2-3	14	.	CASSFASRTDTQYF	TGTGCCAGCAGCTTCGCTAGTAGAACAGATACGCAGTATTTT
.	TRBV2	TRBJ2-5	13	.	CASNLNWQETQYF	TGTGCCAGCAACCTGAACTGGCAAGAGACCCAGTACTTC
.	TRBV15	TRBJ1-1	14	.	CATSRWGQGTEAFF	TGTGCCACCAGCAGATGGGGGCAGGGCACTGAAGCTTTCTTT
.	TRBV5-8	TRBJ1-1	14	once	CASSPRGGANEAFF	TGTGCCAGCAGCCCTCGGGGAGGGGCCAACGAAGCTTTCTTT
TRBD1	TRBV5-1	TRBJ2-5	14	once	CASSLGDREETQYF	TGCGCCAGCAGCTTGGGAGACAGGGAAGAGACCCAGTACTTC
.	TRBV18	TRBJ1-4	13	.	CASSSDRNEKLFF	TGTGCCAGCTCCTCCGACAGGAATGAAAAACTGTTTTTT
TRBD2	TRBV4-3	TRBJ2-1	16	.	CASSPNSGRHYNEQFF	TGCGCCAGCAGCCCGAATAGCGGGAGGCACTACAATGAGCAGTTCTTC
.	TRBV28	TRBJ1-2	11	.	CALRGDYGYTF	TGTGCCCTGCGGGGAGACTATGGCTACACCTTC
.	TRBV27	TRBJ2-7	13	.	CASSSSGPYEQYF	TGTGCCAGCAGCTCCTCGGGTCCGTACGAGCAGTACTTC
TRBD1	TRBV25-1	TRBJ1-1	15	.	CASQDRGLLNTEAFF	TGTGCCAGCCAGGACAGGGGGTTATTGAACACTGAAGCTTTCTTT
.	TRBV7-9	TRBJ2-5	15	.	CASSFRGAVYETQYF	TGTGCCAGCAGCTTTCGGGGGGCCGTGTATGAGACCCAGTACTTC
TRBD2	TRBV29-1	TRBJ2-2	15	.	CSGGGTSGLAGELFF	TGCAGCGGCGGGGGAACTAGCGGGTTGGCTGGGGAGCTGTTTTTT
TRBD2	TRBV19	TRBJ2-3	14	.	CASSTTSGGDTQYF	TGTGCCAGTAGTACGACTAGCGGGGGGGATACGCAGTATTTT
.	TRBV7-8	TRBJ2-7	15	.	CASSLTSGDIYEQYF	TGTGCCAGCAGCTTAACCAGCGGGGACATCTACGAGCAGTACTTC
TRBD1	TRBV7-8	TRBJ2-1	14	once	CASSSQGSYNEQFF	TGTGCCAGCAGCTCACAGGGGTCCTACAATGAGCAGTTCTTC
TRBD1	TRBV5-1	TRBJ2-6	16	.	CASTTGVASGANVLTF	TGCGCCAGTACGACAGGGGTAGCGTCTGGGGCCAACGTCCTGACTTTC
TRBD2	TRBV4-3	TRBJ2-1	15	.	CASSHASGKGNEQFF	TGCGCCAGCAGCCATGCGAGCGGGAAGGGCAATGAGCAGTTCTTC
TRBD2	TRBV10-2	TRBJ2-7	15	once	CASSESSGRANEQYF	TGCGCCAGCAGTGAGTCAAGCGGGAGGGCCAACGAGCAGTACTTC
TRBD1	TRBV28	TRBJ2-7	14	.	CASSNRGWGYEQYF	TGTGCCAGCAGCAACAGGGGTTGGGGCTACGAGCAGTACTTC
.	TRBV28	TRBJ1-2	9	few	CAVFSGYTF	TGTGCCGTCTTTAGCGGCTACACCTTC